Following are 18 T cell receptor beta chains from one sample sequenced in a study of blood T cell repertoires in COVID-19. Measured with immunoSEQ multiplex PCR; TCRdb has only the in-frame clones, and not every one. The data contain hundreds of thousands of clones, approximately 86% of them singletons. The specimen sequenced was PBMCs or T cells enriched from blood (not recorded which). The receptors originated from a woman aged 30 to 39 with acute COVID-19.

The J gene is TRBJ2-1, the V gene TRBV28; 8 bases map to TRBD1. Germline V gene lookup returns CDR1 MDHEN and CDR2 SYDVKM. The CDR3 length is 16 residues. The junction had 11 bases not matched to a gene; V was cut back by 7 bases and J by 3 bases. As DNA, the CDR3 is TGTGCCAGCACCCTAGGGACAGGCGCTTTCTACAATGAGCAGTTCTTC. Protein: CASTLGTGAFYNEQFF.

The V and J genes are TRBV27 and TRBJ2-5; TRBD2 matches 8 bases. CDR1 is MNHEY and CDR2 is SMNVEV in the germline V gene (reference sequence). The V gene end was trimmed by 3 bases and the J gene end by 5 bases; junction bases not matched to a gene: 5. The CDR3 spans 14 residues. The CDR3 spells CASSFLREDETQYF. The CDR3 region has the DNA TGTGCCAGCAGTTTTTTGCGGGAGGACGAGACCCAGTACTTC.

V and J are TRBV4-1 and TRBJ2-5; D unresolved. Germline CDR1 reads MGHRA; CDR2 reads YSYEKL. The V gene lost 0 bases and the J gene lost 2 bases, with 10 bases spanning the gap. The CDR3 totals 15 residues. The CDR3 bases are TGCGCCAGCAGCCAAGAGGAAAGAGGTCAAGAGACCCAGTACTTC. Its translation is CASSQEERGQETQYF.

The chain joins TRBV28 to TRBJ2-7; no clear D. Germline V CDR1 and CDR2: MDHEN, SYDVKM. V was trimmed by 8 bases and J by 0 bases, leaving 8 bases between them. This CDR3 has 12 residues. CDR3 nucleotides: TGTGCCAGCTGTTGGGCCTCCTACGAGCAGTACTTC. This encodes CASCWASYEQYF.

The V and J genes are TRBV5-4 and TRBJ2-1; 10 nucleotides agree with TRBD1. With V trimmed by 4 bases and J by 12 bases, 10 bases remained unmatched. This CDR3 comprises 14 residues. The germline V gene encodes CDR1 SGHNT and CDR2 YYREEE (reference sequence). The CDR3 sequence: CASSTGQGRLGQFF. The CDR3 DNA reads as TGTGCCAGCAGCACGGGACAGGGGCGTTTAGGGCAGTTCTTC.

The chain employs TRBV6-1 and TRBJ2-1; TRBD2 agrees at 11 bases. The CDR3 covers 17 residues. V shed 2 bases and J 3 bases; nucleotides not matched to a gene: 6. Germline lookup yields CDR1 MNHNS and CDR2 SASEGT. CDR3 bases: TGTGCCAGCAGTGAACCTGGGACTAGCGGCCTCTACAATGAGCAGTTCTTC. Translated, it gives CASSEPGTSGLYNEQFF.

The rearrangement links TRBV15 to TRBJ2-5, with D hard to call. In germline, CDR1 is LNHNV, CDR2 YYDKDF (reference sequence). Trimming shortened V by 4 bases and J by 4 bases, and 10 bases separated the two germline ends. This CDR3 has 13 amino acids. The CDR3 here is CATSTTRGETQYF. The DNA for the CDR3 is TGTGCCACCAGCACTACCCGTGGAGAGACCCAGTACTTC.

CDR3 residues: CASSEVRAHEQYF. CDR3 nucleotides: TGTGCCAGCAGTGAAGTCAGGGCCCACGAGCAGTACTTC. The chain couples TRBV6-1 to TRBJ2-7; tentatively, D is TRBD1 (5 bases). V shed 1 base and J shed 5 bases, with 9 bases lying between them. CDR1 and CDR2 from the germline V gene are MNHNS and SASEGT. The CDR3 is 13 amino acids.

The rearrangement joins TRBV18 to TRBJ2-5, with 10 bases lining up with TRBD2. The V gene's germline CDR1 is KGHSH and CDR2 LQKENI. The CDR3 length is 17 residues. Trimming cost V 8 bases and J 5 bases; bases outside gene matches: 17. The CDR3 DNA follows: TGTGCCAGCAAGGGGATGCTAGCGGGGGCCTCGAGGGAGACCCAGTACTTC. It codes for CASKGMLAGASRETQYF.

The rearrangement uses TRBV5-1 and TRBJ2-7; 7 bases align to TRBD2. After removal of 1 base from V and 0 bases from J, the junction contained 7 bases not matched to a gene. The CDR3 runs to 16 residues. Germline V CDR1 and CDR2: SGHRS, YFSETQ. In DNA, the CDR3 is TGCGCCAGCAGCTTGCCCCGGGGAGGGAGCTCCTACGAGCAGTACTTC. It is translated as CASSLPRGGSSYEQYF. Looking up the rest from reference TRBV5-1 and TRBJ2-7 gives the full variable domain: KAGVTQTPRYLIKTRGQQVTLSCSPISGHRSVSWYQQTPGQGLQFLFEYFSETQRNKGNFPGRFSGRQFSNSRSEMNVSTLELGDSALYLCASSLPRGGSSYEQYFGPGTRLTVT.

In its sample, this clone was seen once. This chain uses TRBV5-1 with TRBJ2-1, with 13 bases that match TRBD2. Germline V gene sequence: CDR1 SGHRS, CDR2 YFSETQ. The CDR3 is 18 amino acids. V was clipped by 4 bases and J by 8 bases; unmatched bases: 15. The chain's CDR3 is CASSQTSGGLHRRHEQFF. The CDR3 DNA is TGCGCCAGCAGCCAGACTAGCGGGGGGCTACACCGGCGCCATGAGCAGTTCTTC.

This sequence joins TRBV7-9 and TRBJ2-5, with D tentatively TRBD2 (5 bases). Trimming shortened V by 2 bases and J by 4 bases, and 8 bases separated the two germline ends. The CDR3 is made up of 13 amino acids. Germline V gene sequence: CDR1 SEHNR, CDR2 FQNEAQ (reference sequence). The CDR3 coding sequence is TGTGCCAGCAGCTTACCTAGCTTAGAGACCCAGTACTTC. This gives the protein CASSLPSLETQYF.

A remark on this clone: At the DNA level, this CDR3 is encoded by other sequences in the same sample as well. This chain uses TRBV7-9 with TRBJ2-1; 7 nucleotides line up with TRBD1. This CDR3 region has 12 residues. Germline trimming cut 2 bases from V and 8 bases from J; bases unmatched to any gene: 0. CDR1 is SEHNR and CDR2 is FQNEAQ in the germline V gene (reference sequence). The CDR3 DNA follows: TGTGCCAGCAGCTTAACAGGGGATGAGCAGTTCTTC. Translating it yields CASSLTGDEQFF.

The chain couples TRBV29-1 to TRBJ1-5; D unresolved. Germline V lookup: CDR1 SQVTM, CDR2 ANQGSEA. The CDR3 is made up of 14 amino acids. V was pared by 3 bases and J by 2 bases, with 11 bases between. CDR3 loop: CSVEGEGGNQPQHF. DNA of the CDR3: TGCAGCGTTGAGGGAGAAGGTGGCAATCAGCCCCAGCATTTT.

Here the CDR3 reads CASSLAGDSGDGGYTF. CDR3 coding DNA: TGTGCCAGCAGCTTAGCTGGTGACTCGGGGGACGGTGGCTACACCTTC. The chain links TRBV7-9 to TRBJ1-2; weak D call: TRBD1 (5 bases). There are 16 residues in the CDR3. CDR1 SEHNR and CDR2 FQNEAQ come from the germline V gene (reference sequence). Trimming took off 0 bases at V and 7 bases at J, with 18 bases between the two ends.

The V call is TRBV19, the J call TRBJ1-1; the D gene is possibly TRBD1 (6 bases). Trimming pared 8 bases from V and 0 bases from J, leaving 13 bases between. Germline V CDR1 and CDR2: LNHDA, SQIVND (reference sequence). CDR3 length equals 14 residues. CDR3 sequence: CASEDGQLNTEAFF. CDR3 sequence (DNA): TGTGCCAGTGAGGATGGACAGTTGAACACTGAAGCTTTCTTT.

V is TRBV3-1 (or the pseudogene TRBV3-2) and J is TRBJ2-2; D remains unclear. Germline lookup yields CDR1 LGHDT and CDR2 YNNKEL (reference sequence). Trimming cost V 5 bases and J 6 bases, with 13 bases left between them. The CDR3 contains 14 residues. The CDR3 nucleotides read TGTGCCAGCAGCTCCGACACGTACGCCGGGGAGCTGTTTTTT. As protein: CASSSDTYAGELFF.

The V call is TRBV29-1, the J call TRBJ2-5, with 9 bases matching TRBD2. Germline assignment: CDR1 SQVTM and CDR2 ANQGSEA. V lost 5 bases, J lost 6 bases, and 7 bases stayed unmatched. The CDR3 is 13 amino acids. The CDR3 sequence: CSVPAGGSKTQYF. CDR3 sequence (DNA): TGCAGCGTTCCCGCGGGGGGGAGCAAGACCCAGTACTTC.